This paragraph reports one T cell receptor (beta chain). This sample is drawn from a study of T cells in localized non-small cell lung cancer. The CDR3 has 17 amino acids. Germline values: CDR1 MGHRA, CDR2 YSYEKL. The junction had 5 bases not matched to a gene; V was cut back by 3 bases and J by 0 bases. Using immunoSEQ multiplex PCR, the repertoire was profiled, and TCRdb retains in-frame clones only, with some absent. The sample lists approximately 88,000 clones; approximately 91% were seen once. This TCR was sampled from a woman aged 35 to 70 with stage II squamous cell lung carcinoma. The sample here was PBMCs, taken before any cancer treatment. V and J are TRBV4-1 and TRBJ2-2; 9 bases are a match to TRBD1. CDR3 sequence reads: CASSQARTGANTGELFF. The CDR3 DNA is TGCGCCAGCAGCCAGGCGCGGACAGGGGCGAACACCGGGGAGCTGTTTTTT.